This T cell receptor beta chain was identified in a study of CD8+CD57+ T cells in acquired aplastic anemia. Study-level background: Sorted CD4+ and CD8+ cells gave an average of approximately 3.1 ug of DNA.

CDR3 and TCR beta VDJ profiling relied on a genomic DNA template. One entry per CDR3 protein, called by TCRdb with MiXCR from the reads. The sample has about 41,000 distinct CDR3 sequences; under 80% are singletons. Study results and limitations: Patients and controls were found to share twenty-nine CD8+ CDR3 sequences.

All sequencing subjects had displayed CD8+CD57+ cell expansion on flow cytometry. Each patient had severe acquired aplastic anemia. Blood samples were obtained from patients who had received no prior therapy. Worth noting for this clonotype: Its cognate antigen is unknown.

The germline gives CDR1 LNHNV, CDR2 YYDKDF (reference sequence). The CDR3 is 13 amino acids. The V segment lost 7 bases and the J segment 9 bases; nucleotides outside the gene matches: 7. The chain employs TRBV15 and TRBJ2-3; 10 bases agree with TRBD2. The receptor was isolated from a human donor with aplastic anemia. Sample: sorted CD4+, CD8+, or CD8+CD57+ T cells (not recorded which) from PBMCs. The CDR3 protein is CATTQGLAQTQYF. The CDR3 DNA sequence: TGTGCCACCACCCAGGGACTAGCGCAGACGCAGTATTTT.